These 15 T cell receptor beta chains were all obtained from the same sample, sequenced in a study of blood T cell repertoires in COVID-19. Assay: immunoSEQ multiplex PCR; the TCRdb copy retains only in-frame clones and omits some. The table has approximately 120,000 clones, 80% to 90% seen once. Specimen: peripheral blood. These receptors came from a human donor in a cohort sampled during active COVID-19.

The J gene is TRBJ1-6, the V gene TRBV12-3 or TRBV12-4; weak D call: TRBD1 (6 bases). The CDR3 totals 12 residues. The ends were cut back, 4 bases at V and 11 bases at J, with 9 bases in the middle. CDR3 nucleotide sequence: TGTGCCAGCAGTTCAGGGGTTGCACCCCTCCACTTT. This sequence encodes CASSSGVAPLHF.

The chain carries TRBV5-4 and TRBJ2-5; D not certain. In germline, CDR1 is SGHNT, CDR2 YYREEE (reference sequence). CDR3 length equals 13 residues. The V gene lost 4 bases and the J gene lost 5 bases, with 12 bases spanning the gap. The CDR3 here is CASSGYLGETQYF. CDR3 nucleotide sequence: TGTGCCAGCAGCGGCTACCTCGGGGAGACCCAGTACTTC.

The chain recombines TRBV28 with TRBJ1-1; unclear D gene. This CDR3 comprises 14 residues. With 2 bases removed from V and 2 bases from J, the gap between germline ends came to 9 bases. The germline gives CDR1 MDHEN, CDR2 SYDVKM. The CDR3 spells CASSLISGNTEAFF. The CDR3 region has the DNA TGTGCCAGCAGTTTAATATCAGGCAACACTGAAGCTTTCTTT.

The J gene is TRBJ2-2, the V gene TRBV9; 9 nucleotides line up with TRBD2. Per germline, CDR1 SGDLS and CDR2 YYNGEE. This CDR3 has 16 residues. Trimming removed 0 bases from V and 2 bases from J; junction bases left unmatched: 2. The CDR3 sequence: CASSVVSGGNTGELFF. CDR3 DNA sequence: TGTGCCAGCAGCGTAGTTAGCGGGGGTAACACCGGGGAGCTGTTTTTT.

This chain connects TRBV21-1 to TRBJ1-6; the table gives TRBD1 as D, unverified against the DNA. TRBV21-1 is an annotated pseudogene. CDR3 length equals 16 residues. In nucleotides, the CDR3 is TGTGCCAGCAGCACCGAGGAACAGGCTGGTAATTCACCCCTCCACTTT. It codes for CASSTEEQAGNSPLHF.

The rearrangement uses TRBV19 and TRBJ2-1, with 7 positions matching TRBD1. CDR1 and CDR2 (germline): LNHDA, SQIVND (reference sequence). Trimming took 4 bases from V and 0 from J; bases not matched to a gene: 9. This CDR3 spans 17 amino acids. Written as DNA, the CDR3 is TGTGCCAGTAGTACCCCCGGACAGGACCTCTCCTACAATGAGCAGTTCTTC. It is translated as CASSTPGQDLSYNEQFF.

This clone was observed a few times. The gene calls are TRBV6-5 and TRBJ1-1; D is uncertain. The CDR3 covers 11 residues. Trimming took 8 bases from V and 7 from J, leaving 11 bases between them. From germline, CDR1 is MNHEY and CDR2 SVGAGI. CDR3 bases: TGTGCCAGCCGGAGGGAAGTTGAAGCTTTCTTT. Its protein product is CASRREVEAFF.

The rearrangement joins TRBV4-1 to TRBJ1-1; 12 bases are shared with TRBD1. Germline values: CDR1 MGHRA, CDR2 YSYEKL. This CDR3 contains 17 residues. With 4 bases clipped from V and 5 bases from J, the junction kept 11 bases outside the gene matches. The CDR3 sequence is CASSRVGQGARRTEAFF. As DNA, the CDR3 is TGCGCCAGCAGCCGCGTGGGACAGGGGGCAAGACGAACTGAAGCTTTCTTT.

The rearrangement links TRBV14 to TRBJ1-1, with 7 bases fitting TRBD1. CDR1 and CDR2 from the germline V gene are SGHDN and FVKESK. V was clipped by 2 bases and J by 0 bases; unmatched bases: 6. This CDR3 is built from 16 residues. The CDR3 loop reads CASSQRQGHMNTEAFF. The CDR3 region has the DNA TGTGCCAGCAGCCAAAGACAGGGTCATATGAACACTGAAGCTTTCTTT.

V usage is TRBV5-1 and J usage is TRBJ2-1; perhaps TRBD1 as D (5 bases). The V gene lost 1 base and the J gene lost 8 bases, with 19 bases spanning the gap. CDR3 size: 16 residues. Germline lookup yields CDR1 SGHRS and CDR2 YFSETQ. For the CDR3, the DNA is TGCGCCAGCAGCTTGTTTGGAAGGGGCCTAAGGGATGAGCAGTTCTTC. Translation: CASSLFGRGLRDEQFF.

The CDR3 nucleotides are TGCGCCAGCAGCTTGGGCGGCCCCGCGTCGCCTTACAATGAGCAGTTCTTC. It yields the protein CASSLGGPASPYNEQFF. The chain carries TRBV5-1 and TRBJ2-1; D unclear. V dropped 0 bases and J dropped 4 bases, with 17 bases sitting between them. The CDR3 contains 17 residues. Germline CDR1 and CDR2: SGHRS and YFSETQ.

This sequence joins TRBV6-1 and TRBJ1-6; unclear D gene. The V gene lost 3 bases and the J gene lost 4 bases, with 7 bases spanning the gap. CDR1 and CDR2 (germline): MNHNS, SASEGT. There are 14 residues in the CDR3. DNA for the CDR3: TGTGCCAGCAGTGAGGGAGATTATAATTCACCCCTCCACTTT. As protein: CASSEGDYNSPLHF.

This chain links TRBV6-2 or TRBV6-3 with TRBJ1-1; D gene ambiguous. V dropped 2 bases and J dropped 2 bases, with 15 bases sitting between them. Germline CDR1 MNHEY, CDR2 SVGEGT. This CDR3 is 16 amino acids long. The CDR3 loop is CASSYPTGWANTEAFF. Written as DNA, the CDR3 is TGTGCCAGCAGTTACCCGACCGGTTGGGCAAACACTGAAGCTTTCTTT.

In this sample, this clone turned up many times. The chain has TRBV7-9 and TRBJ1-2; no reliable D call. The ends were cut back, 5 bases at V and 7 bases at J, with 17 bases in the middle. CDR1 and CDR2 from the germline V gene are SEHNR and FQNEAQ (reference sequence). CDR3 length: 14 residues. The CDR3 spells CASSATGLGSGYTF. The CDR3 DNA reads as TGTGCCAGCAGCGCGACCGGACTTGGGTCTGGCTACACCTTC.

This sequence joins TRBV28 and TRBJ2-3, with TRBD2 matching 12 bases. CDR3 length: 15 amino acids. Trimming cost V 6 bases and J 4 bases; bases outside gene matches: 5. Germline CDR1 reads MDHEN; CDR2 reads SYDVKM. CDR3 DNA sequence: TGTGCCAGCAGCTCGTCTAGCGGGGGGGCAGATACGCAGTATTTT. This gives the protein CASSSSSGGADTQYF.